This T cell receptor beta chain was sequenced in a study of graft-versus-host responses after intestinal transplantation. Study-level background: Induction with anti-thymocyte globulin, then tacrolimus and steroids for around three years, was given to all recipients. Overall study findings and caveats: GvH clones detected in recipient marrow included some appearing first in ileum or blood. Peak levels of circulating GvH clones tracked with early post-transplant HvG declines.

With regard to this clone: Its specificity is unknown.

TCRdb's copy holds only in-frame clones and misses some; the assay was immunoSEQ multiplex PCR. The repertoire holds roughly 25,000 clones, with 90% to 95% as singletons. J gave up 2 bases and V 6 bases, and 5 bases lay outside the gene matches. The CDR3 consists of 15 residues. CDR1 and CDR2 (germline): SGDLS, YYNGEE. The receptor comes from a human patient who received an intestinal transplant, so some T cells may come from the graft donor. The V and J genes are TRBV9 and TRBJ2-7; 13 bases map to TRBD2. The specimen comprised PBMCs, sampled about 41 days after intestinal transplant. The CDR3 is CASIPGLAGPYEQYF. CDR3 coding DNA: TGTGCCAGCATCCCGGGACTAGCGGGACCCTACGAGCAGTACTTC. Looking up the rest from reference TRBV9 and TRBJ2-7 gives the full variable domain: DSGVTQTPKHLITATGQRVTLRCSPRSGDLSVYWYQQSLDQGLQFLIQYYNGEERAKGNILERFSAQQFPDLHSELNLSSLELGDSALYFCASIPGLAGPYEQYFGPGTRLTVT.